Below, 15 T cell receptor beta chains from the same sample are listed, as sequenced in a study of blood T cell repertoires in COVID-19. Measured with immunoSEQ multiplex PCR; TCRdb has only the in-frame clones, and not every one. This repertoire shows fewer than 80,000 clones, just under 95% found once; its top ten account for approximately 6%. What was sequenced was peripheral blood. The receptor set was obtained from a human donor in a cohort sampled during active COVID-19.

The chain links TRBV7-8 to TRBJ1-2; no definite D call. V dropped 6 bases and J dropped 4 bases, with 12 bases sitting between them. The CDR3 length is 13 residues. The V gene's germline CDR1 is SGHVS and CDR2 FQNEAQ. In DNA form, the CDR3 reads TGTGCCAGCAGACCTCAGGATACCTATGGCTACACCTTC. Translating it yields CASRPQDTYGYTF.

The chain recombines TRBV11-2 with TRBJ2-5; maybe TRBD1 (5 bases). The V and J ends lost 2 bases and 3 bases respectively, with 16 bases between them. This CDR3 is 16 amino acids long. The germline V gene has CDR1 SGHAT and CDR2 FQNNGV. The CDR3 spells CASSLRGSLWEETQYF. The CDR3 DNA follows: TGTGCCAGCAGCTTAAGGGGTTCTCTGTGGGAAGAGACCCAGTACTTC.

The CDR3 protein is CASSLGQGPRTTDTQYF. The CDR3 DNA sequence: TGTGCCAGCAGCTTAGGACAGGGACCGAGGACCACAGATACGCAGTATTTT. The rearrangement links TRBV11-3 to TRBJ2-3, with TRBD1 matching over 7 bases. The CDR3 extends over 17 amino acids. V lost 1 base to trimming and J lost 2 bases; unmatched junction nucleotides: 9. Looked up from germline, CDR1 is SGHNT and CDR2 is YENEEA.

This chain connects TRBV12-3 or TRBV12-4 to TRBJ1-2; D is uncertain. This CDR3 spans 11 amino acids. Trimming removed 3 bases from V and 7 bases from J, with 6 bases in between. CDR3 DNA sequence: TGTGCCAGCAGTTTTTGGGCTGGCTACACCTTC. It specifies CASSFWAGYTF.

The V and J genes are TRBV6-4 and TRBJ2-3, with 9 bases matching TRBD2. Trimming took 2 bases from V and 4 from J; bases not matched to a gene: 4. Germline V CDR1 and CDR2: MRHNA, SNTAGT. The CDR3 is 15 residues long. CDR3 DNA: TGTGCCAGCAGTGACCGAGCGGGAGGCCCAGATACGCAGTATTTT. Its translation is CASSDRAGGPDTQYF.

The chain has TRBV7-6 and TRBJ1-6; maybe TRBD1 (6 bases). Trimming pared 1 base from V and 6 bases from J, leaving 10 bases between. Germline lookup yields CDR1 SGHVS and CDR2 FNYEAQ. CDR3 length: 15 residues. As DNA, the CDR3 is TGTGCCAGCAGCTTAGGTTTGGACAGTAATTCACCCCTCCACTTT. Translation gives CASSLGLDSNSPLHF.

The J gene is TRBJ2-7, the V gene TRBV19; D not certain. Between the trimmed V and J ends, which lost 3 bases and 3 bases, there was a span of 15 bases. Germline CDR1 reads LNHDA; CDR2 reads SQIVND (reference sequence). CDR3 length equals 15 residues. The CDR3 reads CASSIGVRSGYEQYF. In DNA form, the CDR3 reads TGTGCCAGTAGTATTGGAGTGAGGAGTGGCTACGAGCAGTACTTC.

The V call is TRBV7-9, the J call TRBJ2-1, with D tentatively TRBD2 (5 bases). The V end lost 2 bases, the J end lost 1 base, and 15 bases lay between the germline ends. The CDR3 spans 17 residues. The germline CDR1 and CDR2 sequences are SEHNR and FQNEAQ (reference sequence). This chain's CDR3 is CASSLTPAGFSYNEQFF. Written as DNA, the CDR3 is TGTGCCAGCAGCTTAACGCCTGCGGGTTTTTCCTACAATGAGCAGTTCTTC.

The chain couples TRBV18 to TRBJ1-3; D gene ambiguous. Germline lookup yields CDR1 KGHSH and CDR2 LQKENI. V lost 3 bases to trimming and J lost 0 bases, with 18 bases between them. CDR3 size: 18 residues. The CDR3 nucleotides are TGTGCCAGCTCACCTCACCTTGGAGGCGCGAGCTCTGGAAACACCATATATTTT. It specifies CASSPHLGGASSGNTIYF.

This clone was picked up one time. At one boundary the junction diverges from the germline segment, which might be a read error. The rearrangement joins TRBV7-2 to TRBJ2-1; D is perhaps TRBD1 (7 bases). Looked up from germline, CDR1 is SGHTA and CDR2 is FQGNSA. The CDR3 extends over 14 amino acids. The CDR3 coding sequence is TGTGCCAGCAGCCTAGCGTCCAGGGGGAATGAGCAGTTCTTC. The encoded protein is CASSLASRGNEQFF.

This chain links TRBV9 with TRBJ1-1; no definite D call. This CDR3 has 15 amino acids. Germline V gives CDR1 SGDLS, CDR2 YYNGEE. The ends were cut back, 1 base at V and 1 base at J, with 11 bases in the middle. The CDR3 is CASSVSREPNTEAFF. The CDR3 DNA reads as TGTGCCAGCAGCGTAAGCCGGGAGCCGAACACTGAAGCTTTCTTT. The entire variable domain, with the rest obtained from reference TRBV9 and TRBJ1-1, is as follows: DSGVTQTPKHLITATGQRVTLRCSPRSGDLSVYWYQQSLDQGLQFLIQYYNGEERAKGNILERFSAQQFPDLHSELNLSSLELGDSALYFCASSVSREPNTEAFFGQGTRLTVV.

This clone was counted once. The chain carries TRBV3-1 (or the pseudogene TRBV3-2) and TRBJ2-3; 8 bases are a match to TRBD2. Germline V gene data show CDR1 as LGHDT and CDR2 as YNNKEL (reference sequence). Losses at the gene ends were 8 bases for V and 4 bases for J; bases not matched to a gene: 5. This CDR3 has 13 amino acids. This CDR3 reads CASGGLAPDTQYF. The CDR3 DNA sequence: TGTGCCAGCGGCGGACTAGCCCCAGATACGCAGTATTTT.

The gene calls are TRBV14 and TRBJ2-3; TRBD2 might be the D (7 bases). V lost 5 bases and J 2 bases, leaving 17 bases between the germline ends. The CDR3 totals 16 residues. Per germline, CDR1 SGHDN and CDR2 FVKESK. The CDR3 is CASSYGGPWSTDTQYF. As DNA, the CDR3 is TGTGCCAGCAGCTACGGGGGGCCATGGTCCACAGATACGCAGTATTTT.

In this sample, this clone turned up once. The chain has TRBV30 and TRBJ2-4, with 7 bases matching TRBD2. Per germline, CDR1 GTSNPN and CDR2 SVGIG (reference sequence). The CDR3 extends over 12 amino acids. V lost 3 bases and J lost 8; bases outside the gene matches: 4. The CDR3 is CAWSDRGDIQYF. In DNA form, the CDR3 reads TGTGCCTGGAGCGACCGGGGGGACATTCAGTACTTC.

The chain has TRBV20-1 and TRBJ2-2; no clear D gene. The CDR3 is 11 amino acids. CDR1 and CDR2 (germline): DFQATT, SNEGSKA (reference sequence). Trimming removed 2 bases from V and 4 bases from J, with 2 bases in between. CDR3 region: CSARRTGELFF. Here the CDR3 DNA reads TGCAGTGCTAGACGCACCGGGGAGCTGTTTTTT.